The following is a TCR beta chain sequence with its context. Its recognized antigen is unknown. Base-call qualities are not available, and no considerably larger clone is one nucleotide away. Sample time point, as interpreted from the label and publication: cells obtained before transplantation from donor or recipient. CD3+CD4+ and CD3+CD8+ populations were FACS-sorted from unstimulated pre-transplant donor and recipient cells taken from spleen or lymph nodes. Unmatched junction bases come to 3, with V trimmed by 2 bases and J by 1 base. Counted from cysteine to phenylalanine, this CDR3 has 15 amino acids. The kept DNA is CDR3 alone, 45 bases in frame from the first base. As encoded in the germline V gene, CDR1 is LGHNT while CDR2 is FRNRAP. Library generation was performed with the immunoSEQ multiplex PCR assay. For most patients, genomic DNA was isolated with the Qiagen DNeasy Blood and Tissue Kit and sent frozen to Adaptive Biotechnologies for TCR sequencing. For most patients, high-throughput TCR-beta CDR3 sequencing of genomic DNA was performed by Adaptive Biotechnologies. As for the original processing: TCR sequencing data for some 19 patients were retrieved from Adaptive's ImmunoSEQ software; a few other patients were processed with MiXCR and VDJtools. CD4 versus CD8 sorting errors were corrected by removing sequences found in both subsets at a frequency ratio below 5:1. Because the origin of CDR3 nucleotide sequences shared between donor and recipient could not be assigned, those sequences were removed. To be classed as alloreactive, a clone needed at least 2-fold expansion over unstimulated cells and a minimum CFSE-low frequency of 0.002% (template counts) or 0.001% (read counts). Clones detected in sequenced pre-transplant spleen, lymph node, or MLR CFSE-low populations of the donor or recipient were defined as mappable. Cumulative frequency of alloreactive clones was calculated as a percentage of all sequences weighted by copy number. The table was pulled from immuneACCESS by TCRdb, which kept in-frame rearrangements only. Such tables lose some clones; where checked, under half of the loss comes from unresolved V genes, and the rest has no known cause. V, J and clone size reflect that table, while D and trimming were determined from the DNA. The sample table holds around 100,000 clones, of which 80% to 95% were seen once. Approximately 1.2% of the sample goes to the ten largest clones.

The record originates from a study of graft-versus-host responses after intestinal transplantation (dated by TCRdb to the early 2020s). In the study overall: The transplants that recipients got were multivisceral, liver-intestinal, or isolated intestinal. After intestinal transplantation, graft-versus-host and host-versus-graft alloreactive T cell clones in the graft, circulation and bone marrow were tracked using bulk TCR-beta CDR3 sequencing. Samples from a few later patients were sequenced in-house on an Illumina MiSeq with MiXCR processing rather than by the commercial service. All recipients received anti-thymocyte globulin induction followed by maintenance tacrolimus and steroids for approximately 3 years. Of the 20 to 30 intestinal transplant recipients enrolled in the cohort, one of whom was a retransplant, 3 patients without pretransplant specimens were excluded. Alloreactive clones were identified by sequencing pre-transplant mixed lymphocyte reaction products and comparing these products with unstimulated pre-transplant donor and recipient T cells. Donor T cell macrochimerism was defined as a peak of at least 4% donor T cells among recipient peripheral blood mononuclear cells. Beyond this particular receptor, the publication reports: The conclusions were limited by the relatively low number and heterogeneity of the intestinal transplant patients. Patients with donor T cell macrochimerism had high GvH to HvG T cell clonal ratios in their allografts. Peak levels of circulating GvH clones were associated with declines in HvG clones early after transplant. GvH clones were detected in recipient bone marrow, and some of these GvH clones were observed earlier in ileal mucosa or blood, consistent with an intestinal mucosal origin.

The sequence derives from a human donor who received an intestinal transplant. The chain is encoded by TRBV12-5 joined to TRBJ2-5; TRBD1 matches 8 bases in the middle. The sequences come from unstimulated CD8+ T cells sorted from spleen or lymph node cells, collected before intestinal transplant. CDR3 protein: CASGLLTGGQETQYF. The DNA reads as follows: TGTGCTAGTGGTTTGCTTACAGGGGGCCAAGAGACCCAGTACTTC.